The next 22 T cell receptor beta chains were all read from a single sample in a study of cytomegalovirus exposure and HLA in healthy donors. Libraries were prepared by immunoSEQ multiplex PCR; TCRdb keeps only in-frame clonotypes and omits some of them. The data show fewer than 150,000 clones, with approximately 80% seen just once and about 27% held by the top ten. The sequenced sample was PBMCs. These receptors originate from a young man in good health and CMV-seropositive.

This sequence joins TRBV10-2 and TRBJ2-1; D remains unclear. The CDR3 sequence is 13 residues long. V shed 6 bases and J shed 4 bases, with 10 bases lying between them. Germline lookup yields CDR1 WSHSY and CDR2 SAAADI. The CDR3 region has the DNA TGCGCCAGCAGACGAGACATATACAATGAGCAGTTCTTC. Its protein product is CASRRDIYNEQFF.

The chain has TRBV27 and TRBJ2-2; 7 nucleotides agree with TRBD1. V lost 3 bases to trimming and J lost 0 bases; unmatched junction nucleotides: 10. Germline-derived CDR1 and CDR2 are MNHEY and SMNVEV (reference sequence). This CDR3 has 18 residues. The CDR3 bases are TGTGCCAGCAGTTTCCGGGGACAGTTACGGGCGAACACCGGGGAGCTGTTTTTT. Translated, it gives CASSFRGQLRANTGELFF.

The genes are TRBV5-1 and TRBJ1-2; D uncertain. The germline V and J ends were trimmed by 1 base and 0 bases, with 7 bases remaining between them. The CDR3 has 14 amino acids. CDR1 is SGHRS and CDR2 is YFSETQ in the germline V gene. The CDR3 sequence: CASSLTVSNYGYTF. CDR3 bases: TGCGCCAGCAGCTTGACGGTCTCTAACTATGGCTACACCTTC.

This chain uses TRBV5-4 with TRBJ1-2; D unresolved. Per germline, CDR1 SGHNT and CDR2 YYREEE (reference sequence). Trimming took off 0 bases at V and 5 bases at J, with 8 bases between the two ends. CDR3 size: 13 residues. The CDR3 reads CASSLDELYGYTF. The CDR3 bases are TGTGCCAGCAGCTTGGACGAGCTATATGGCTACACCTTC.

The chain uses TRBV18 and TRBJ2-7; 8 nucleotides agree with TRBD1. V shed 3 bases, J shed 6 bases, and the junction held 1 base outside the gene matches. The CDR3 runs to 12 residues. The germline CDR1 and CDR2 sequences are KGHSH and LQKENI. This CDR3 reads CASSPTGGEQYF. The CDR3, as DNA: TGTGCCAGCTCACCCACAGGGGGCGAGCAGTACTTC.

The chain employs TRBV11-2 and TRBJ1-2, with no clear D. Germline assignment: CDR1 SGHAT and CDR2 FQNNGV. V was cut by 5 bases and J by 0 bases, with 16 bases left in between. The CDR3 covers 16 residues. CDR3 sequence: CASSATLDTANYGYTF. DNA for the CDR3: TGTGCCAGCAGCGCAACCCTCGACACAGCTAACTATGGCTACACCTTC.

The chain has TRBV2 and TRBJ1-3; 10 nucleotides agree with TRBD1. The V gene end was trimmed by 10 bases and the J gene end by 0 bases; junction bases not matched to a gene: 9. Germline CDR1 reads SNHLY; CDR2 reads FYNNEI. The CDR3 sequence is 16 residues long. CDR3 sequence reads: CATSTGGPISGNTIYF. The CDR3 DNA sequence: TGTGCCACCTCGACAGGGGGCCCTATCTCTGGAAACACCATATATTTT.

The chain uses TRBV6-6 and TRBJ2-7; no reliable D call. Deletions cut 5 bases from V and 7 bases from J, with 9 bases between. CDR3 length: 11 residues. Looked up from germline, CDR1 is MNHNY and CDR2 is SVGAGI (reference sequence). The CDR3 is CASSIWSEQYF. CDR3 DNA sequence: TGTGCCAGCAGTATTTGGAGTGAGCAGTACTTC.

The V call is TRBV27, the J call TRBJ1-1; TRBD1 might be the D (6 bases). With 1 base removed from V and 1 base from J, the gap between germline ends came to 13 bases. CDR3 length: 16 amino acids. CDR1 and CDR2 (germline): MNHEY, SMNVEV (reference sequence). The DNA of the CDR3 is TGTGCCAGCAGTTTATATCCCCAACAGGGGAACACTGAAGCTTTCTTT. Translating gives CASSLYPQQGNTEAFF.

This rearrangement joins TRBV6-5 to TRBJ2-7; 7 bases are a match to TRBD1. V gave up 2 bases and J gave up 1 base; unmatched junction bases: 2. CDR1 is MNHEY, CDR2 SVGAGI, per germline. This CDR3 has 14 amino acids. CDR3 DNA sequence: TGTGCCAGCAGTTACCCGGGACAGTCCTACGAGCAGTACTTC. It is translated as CASSYPGQSYEQYF.

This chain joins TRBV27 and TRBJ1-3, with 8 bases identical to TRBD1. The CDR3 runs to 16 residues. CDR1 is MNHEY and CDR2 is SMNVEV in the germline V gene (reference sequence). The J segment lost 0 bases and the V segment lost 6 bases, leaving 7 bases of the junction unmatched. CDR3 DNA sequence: TGTGCCAGCAGCCCCCGGACAGGGAACTCTGGAAACACCATATATTTT. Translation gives CASSPRTGNSGNTIYF.

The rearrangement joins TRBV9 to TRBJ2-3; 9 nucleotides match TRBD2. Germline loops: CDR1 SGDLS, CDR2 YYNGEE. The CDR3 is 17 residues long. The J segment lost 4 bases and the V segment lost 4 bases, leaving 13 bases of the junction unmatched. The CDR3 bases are TGTGCCAGCAGCCCCACGGGCGTGGCTAGCGGGGCAGATACGCAGTATTTT. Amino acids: CASSPTGVASGADTQYF.

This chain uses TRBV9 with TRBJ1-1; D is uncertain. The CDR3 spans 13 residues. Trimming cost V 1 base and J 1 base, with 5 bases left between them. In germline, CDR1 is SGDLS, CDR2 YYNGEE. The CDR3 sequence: CASSVTANTEAFF. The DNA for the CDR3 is TGTGCCAGCAGCGTAACAGCGAACACTGAAGCTTTCTTT.

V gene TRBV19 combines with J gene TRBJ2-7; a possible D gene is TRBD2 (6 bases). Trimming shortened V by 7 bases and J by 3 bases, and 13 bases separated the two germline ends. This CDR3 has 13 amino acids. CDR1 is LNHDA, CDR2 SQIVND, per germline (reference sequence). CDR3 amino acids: CASILDYRYEQYF. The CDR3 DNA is TGTGCCAGTATATTGGACTACCGCTACGAGCAGTACTTC.

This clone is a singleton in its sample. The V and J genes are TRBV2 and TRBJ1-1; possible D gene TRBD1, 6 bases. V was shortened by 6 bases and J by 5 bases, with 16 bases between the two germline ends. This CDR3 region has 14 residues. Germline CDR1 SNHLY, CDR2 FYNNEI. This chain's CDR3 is CASRQTQGGTEAFF. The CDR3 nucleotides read TGTGCCAGCAGGCAGACACAGGGTGGTACTGAAGCTTTCTTT.

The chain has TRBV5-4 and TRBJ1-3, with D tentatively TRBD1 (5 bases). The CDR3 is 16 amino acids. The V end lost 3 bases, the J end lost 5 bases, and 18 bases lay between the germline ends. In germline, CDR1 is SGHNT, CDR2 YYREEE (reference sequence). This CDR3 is CASSYENTRGRNTIYF. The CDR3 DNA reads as TGTGCCAGCAGCTACGAGAACACACGGGGGAGAAACACCATATATTTT.

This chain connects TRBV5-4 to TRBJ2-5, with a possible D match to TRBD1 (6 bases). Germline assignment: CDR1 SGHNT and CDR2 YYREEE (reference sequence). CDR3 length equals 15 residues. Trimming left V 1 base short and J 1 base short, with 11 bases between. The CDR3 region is CASSLMPGVQETQYF. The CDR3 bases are TGTGCCAGCAGCTTGATGCCAGGGGTCCAAGAGACCCAGTACTTC.

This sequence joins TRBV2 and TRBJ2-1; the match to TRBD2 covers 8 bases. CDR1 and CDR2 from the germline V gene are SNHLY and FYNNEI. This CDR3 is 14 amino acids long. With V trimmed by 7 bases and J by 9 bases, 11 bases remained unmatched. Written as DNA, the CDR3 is TGTGCCAGCACCGAGGTGGGACTAGGCGCTGAGCAGTTCTTC. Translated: CASTEVGLGAEQFF.

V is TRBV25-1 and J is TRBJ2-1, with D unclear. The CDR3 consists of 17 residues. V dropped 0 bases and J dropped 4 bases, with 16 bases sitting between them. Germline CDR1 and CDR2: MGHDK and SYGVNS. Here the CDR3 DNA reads TGTGCCAGCAGTGAATATCGGTCATACCCCATATACAATGAGCAGTTCTTC. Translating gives CASSEYRSYPIYNEQFF.

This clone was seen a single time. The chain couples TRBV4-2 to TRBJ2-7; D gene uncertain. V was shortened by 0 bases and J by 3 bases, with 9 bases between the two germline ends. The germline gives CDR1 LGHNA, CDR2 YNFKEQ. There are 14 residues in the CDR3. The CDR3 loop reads CASSQEPYNYEQYF. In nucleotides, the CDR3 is TGTGCCAGCAGCCAAGAGCCTTACAACTACGAGCAGTACTTC.

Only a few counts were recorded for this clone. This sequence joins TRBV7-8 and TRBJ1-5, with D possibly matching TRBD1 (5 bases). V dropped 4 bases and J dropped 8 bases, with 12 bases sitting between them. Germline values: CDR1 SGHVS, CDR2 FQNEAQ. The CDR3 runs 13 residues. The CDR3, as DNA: TGTGCCAGCAGCTCTTACCAAGGGGAGCCCCAGCATTTT. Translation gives CASSSYQGEPQHF.

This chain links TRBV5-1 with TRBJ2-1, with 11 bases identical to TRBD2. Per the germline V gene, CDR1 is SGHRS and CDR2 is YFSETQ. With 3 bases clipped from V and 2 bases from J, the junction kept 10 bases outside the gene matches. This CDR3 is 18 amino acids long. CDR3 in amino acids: CASSSPGISGGAYNEQFF. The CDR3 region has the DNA TGCGCCAGCAGCTCCCCCGGAATTAGCGGGGGGGCCTACAATGAGCAGTTCTTC.